This T cell receptor (beta chain) was sequenced during a study of T cells in Graves' hyperthyroidism and ophthalmopathy (dated by TCRdb to about 2019). Study-wide context: Peripheral blood samples were taken at initial diagnosis, before any treatment was given. TCR Vbeta CDR3 sequencing of some 140 peripheral blood samples (under 45 ophthalmopathy, 75 hyperthyroidism and approximately 17 progressor patients) is reported in the paper. Thyroid tissue and blood T-cell repertoires from more than 5 Graves' hyperthyroidism patients were also compared in the study. Once sampling was done, hyperthyroidism patients were given methimazole at a starting dose of 30 mg daily, whereas ophthalmopathy patients were given high-dose intravenous methylprednisolone. The approximately 100 discovery patients were divided at random into training and test sets in a 7:3 ratio. Prospective prediction of ophthalmopathy was tested in an independent validation cohort of some 19 hyperthyroidism patients and 15 to 17 patients who later progressed to ophthalmopathy. To identify TCR V-J signatures that set the groups apart, the researchers used a discovery cohort of about a hundred patients, made up of approximately 43 with Graves' ophthalmopathy and some 60 with stable Graves' hyperthyroidism.

The paper as a whole reports these results and caveats: Sample size was not statistically predetermined, and investigators were not blinded to group allocation. In validation, the model predicted progression to ophthalmopathy a median of roughly 6.2 months before onset, with approximately 70% sensitivity and nearly 75% specificity. In cross-validation, a model built on a 13 V-J signature told ophthalmopathy apart from stable hyperthyroidism with 85% to 90% sensitivity and 81% to 82% specificity, and in testing the same model reached 80%/75%. Most expanded thyroid clonotypes (frequency above 0.001) were also found in blood, which suggests that blood repertoires may mirror thyroid immune responses.

Amplification of TCR beta CDR3 regions was carried out from RNA transcripts. The first round of RT-PCR for the TCR CDR3 was performed with the HTBI primer set and the Qiagen OneStep RT-PCR kit. Libraries were constructed in a second round of multiplex PCR, after which size selection and purification were performed. Paired-end sequencing of the libraries was performed with 100 bp reads on an Illumina HiSeq2000. Per the authors' processing: SOAPnuke was used to process the raw data, removing reads that contained adapters or uncalled bases, had a mean Phred below 15, or lacked an exact match to the constant primer or identifier. High-quality paired reads were merged using COPE v1.2.5, and each unique nucleotide sequence was defined as a clonotype. MiTCR v1.1 was used to align the clonotypes against IMGT TRBV, TRBD and TRBJ reference segments. Analysis was restricted to V-J combinations with a frequency above 0.0001, which covered just over 98% of repertoires. The TCS score was defined as F50 (clonal expansion) divided by E x V (chaos), with BLOSUM62-based TCRdist calculated between CDR3 peptides within each V-J. Welch's t-statistics and random forest reduced fewer than 600 V-J features to 10 to 15, which were used in a naive Bayes classifier (R e1071). TCRdb reanalyzed the raw reads on its own, using fastp at Q25 for trimming and MiXCR for clone calling, and kept in-frame beta chains. Under each unique CDR3 protein, matching rows form one entry showing the most common genes and DNA. TCRdb assigned the V and J calls; the authors' analysis was not used. Across this sample there are hundreds of thousands of distinct CDR3 sequences, with around 19% seen only once. The ten most abundant clones make up 16% of the sample.

As regards this clonotype: Its antigen has not been determined. No quality values exist for individual bases; no much larger clone is one base distant.

Hyperthyroidism patients were newly diagnosed, with disease duration under 2 months, and aged 18 to 65 years. The study excluded patients with uncontrolled infections, other autoimmune diseases, pregnancy or lactation. Diagnoses relied on clinical symptoms, serum thyroxine and TRAb, thyroid ultrasound and orbital computed tomography. Blood from progressor patients was drawn when they were first diagnosed with hyperthyroidism, before any ophthalmopathy symptoms appeared. Ficoll-Paque density gradient centrifugation was used to isolate PBMCs from 10 ml of fresh peripheral blood. Progressor patients were initially diagnosed with Graves' hyperthyroidism and developed ophthalmopathy during follow-up. Total RNA was extracted using Trizol reagent, and RNA quality was assessed on an Agilent 2100 Bioanalyzer. The CDR3 goes from the cysteine to the phenylalanine over 15 residues. The sequence is cut down to CDR3 DNA, 45 bases in frame from base 1. Relative to germline, V is 2 bases shorter and J is 0 bases shorter, with 9 bases between their ends. The germline V gene gives CDR1 as SGHRS and CDR2 as YFSETQ.

The sequence derives from a woman aged 45-60 years with Graves' hyperthyroidism that later progressed to Graves' ophthalmopathy. Sequencing was carried out using blood. The sequence is built from TRBV5-1 and TRBJ2-1, with no confident D gene call. The sequenced DNA is TGCGCCAGCAGCTTTCAGCTAAGCTCCTACAATGAGCAGTTCTTC. Protein translation: CASSFQLSSYNEQFF.